One sample yielded the 31 T cell receptor beta chains listed below, sequenced in a study of CD4 T cells in relation to SARS-CoV-2 and coronaviruses (dated by TCRdb to the early 2020s). CD4+ T cells from unexposed donors were collected before the COVID-19 pandemic (2011-2018). Following 10 days of culture, the EasySep CD4+ T cell isolation kit was used to isolate CD4+ T cells. Antigens for these TCRs are unknown. The library was built by means of the immunoSEQ multiplex PCR assay. This is the immuneACCESS table as TCRdb keeps it, with only in-frame sequences that have V and J called. A part of the clones is gone; compared with another copy, unresolved V genes explain less than half, and the rest is unexplained. The sample table holds about 16,000 clones, of which about 80% were seen once. The top ten clones comprise roughly a tenth of the sample. What was sequenced was CD4+ T cells from PBMCs, cultured in vitro. The receptors originated from a human donor in good health.

The count of this clone is one. The chain employs TRBV3-1 (or the pseudogene TRBV3-2) and TRBJ1-4, with 10 bases matching TRBD1. The germline gives CDR1 LGHDT, CDR2 YNNKEL (reference sequence). The CDR3 runs to 15 residues. V dropped 5 bases and J dropped 6; count of bases not matched to a gene: 6. The CDR3 protein is CASSSPGTGDEKLFF. CDR3 DNA: TGTGCCAGCAGCTCCCCCGGGACAGGGGATGAAAAACTGTTTTTT.

The rearrangement links TRBV19 to TRBJ2-7, with 8 bases aligning to TRBD2. Germline CDR1 reads LNHDA; CDR2 reads SQIVND (reference sequence). The CDR3 totals 19 residues. The junction had 13 bases not matched to a gene; V was cut back by 0 bases and J by 0 bases. CDR3 sequence: CASSIDLGASSGFSYEQYF. DNA of the CDR3: TGTGCCAGTAGTATAGATTTGGGCGCGTCTAGCGGGTTCTCCTACGAGCAGTACTTC.

This chain links TRBV18 with TRBJ2-5; TRBD1 agrees at 9 bases. Germline-derived CDR1 and CDR2 are KGHSH and LQKENI. There are 12 residues in the CDR3. V lost 8 bases to trimming and J lost 5 bases; unmatched junction nucleotides: 3. This chain's CDR3 is CASRGQGETQYF. CDR3 coding DNA: TGTGCCAGCCGAGGACAGGGGGAGACCCAGTACTTC.

The CDR3 DNA sequence: TGTGCCAGCAGCCCAACTCCACCATGGACTAGCGGCCTCGCAGATACGCAGTATTTT. Translated, it gives CASSPTPPWTSGLADTQYF. The J gene is TRBJ2-3, the V gene TRBV9; 10 positions agree with TRBD2. The V gene end was trimmed by 4 bases and the J gene end by 4 bases; junction bases not matched to a gene: 18. This CDR3 has 19 residues. Germline lookup yields CDR1 SGDLS and CDR2 YYNGEE.

The V call is TRBV20-1, the J call TRBJ1-2; D is perhaps TRBD1 (6 bases). The ends were cut back, 6 bases at V and 10 bases at J, with 12 bases in the middle. Germline V gene data show CDR1 as DFQATT and CDR2 as SNEGSKA (reference sequence). This CDR3 contains 10 residues. The CDR3 coding sequence is TGCAGTGCGCAAGGACAGCCCTACACCTTC. Its translation is CSAQGQPYTF.

Of note for this clone: Germline and junction disagree at one end, which may indicate a read error. The genes are TRBV10-3 and TRBJ2-7; TRBD1 agrees at 9 bases. This CDR3 comprises 13 residues. Germline V gives CDR1 ENHRY, CDR2 SYGVKD. This CDR3 is CAIGDRGGGEQYF. CDR3 sequence (DNA): TGTGCCATCGGTGACAGGGGGGGCGGCGAGCAGTACTTC.

This sequence joins TRBV29-1 and TRBJ1-1; D is possibly TRBD1 (5 bases). This CDR3 has 11 amino acids. The V and J ends lost 8 bases and 4 bases respectively, with 11 bases between them. The germline CDR1 and CDR2 sequences are SQVTM and ANQGSEA. Written as DNA, the CDR3 is TGCAGCTCTCGACAGTCCACTGAAGCTTTCTTT. Translated, it gives CSSRQSTEAFF. Combining the CDR3 with reference TRBV29-1 and TRBJ1-1 gives the whole variable domain SAVISQKPSRDICQRGTSLTIQCQVDSQVTMMFWYRQQPGQSLTLIATANQGSEATYESGFVIDKFPISRPNLTFSTLTVSNMSPEDSSIYLCSSRQSTEAFFGQGTRLTVV.

This clone was detected only once. The chain has TRBV5-1 and TRBJ2-7; no definite D call. Deletions cut 0 bases from V and 4 bases from J, with 11 bases between. This CDR3 has 14 amino acids. Looked up from germline, CDR1 is SGHRS and CDR2 is YFSETQ. Written as DNA, the CDR3 is TGCGCCAGCAGCTTGGGCTACGTGGGGTACGAGCAGTACTTC. It yields the protein CASSLGYVGYEQYF.

The chain links TRBV10-3 to TRBJ1-2; 9 bases fit TRBD1. The length of the CDR3 is 13 residues. V was pared by 2 bases and J by 5 bases, with 0 bases of the junction left unmatched. Per germline, CDR1 ENHRY and CDR2 SYGVKD. CDR3 sequence: CAISEDRGYGYTF. CDR3 sequence (DNA): TGTGCCATCAGTGAGGACAGGGGGTATGGCTACACCTTC.

V gene TRBV18 combines with J gene TRBJ2-7; D unclear. V was clipped by 6 bases and J by 1 base, with 10 bases between them. Germline V gives CDR1 KGHSH, CDR2 LQKENI. The CDR3 spans 13 residues. The CDR3 protein is CASSRERSYEQYF. In nucleotides, the CDR3 is TGTGCCAGCTCTCGTGAGAGATCCTACGAGCAGTACTTC. The full variable domain, its missing parts supplied by reference TRBV18 and TRBJ2-7, is NAGVMQNPRHLVRRRGQEARLRCSPMKGHSHVYWYRQLPEEGLKFMVYLQKENIIDESGMPKERFSAEFPKEGPSILRIQQVVRGDSAAYFCASSRERSYEQYFGPGTRLTVT.

This clone is termed medium-sized. The V and J genes are TRBV6-5 and TRBJ2-3; TRBD2 aligns across 7 bases. The CDR3 is 14 residues long. Germline-derived CDR1 and CDR2 are MNHEY and SVGAGI. Unmatched junction bases numbered 3, after V lost 6 bases and J lost 0 bases. The CDR3, as DNA: TGTGCCAGCAGCCTAGCGGCTAGCACAGATACGCAGTATTTT. Protein: CASSLAASTDTQYF.

The chain combines TRBV3-1 (or the pseudogene TRBV3-2) with TRBJ1-1; D unclear. The CDR3 totals 14 residues. The germline CDR1 and CDR2 sequences are LGHDT and YNNKEL (reference sequence). Deletions cut 5 bases from V and 3 bases from J, with 13 bases between. Here the CDR3 DNA reads TGTGCCAGCAGCACCCCGTGGGGTCACACTGAAGCTTTCTTT. Its protein is CASSTPWGHTEAFF.

This clone has only a few counts. The chain combines TRBV12-5 with TRBJ1-4; 8 nucleotides line up with TRBD1. The CDR3 has 14 amino acids. CDR1 is LGHNT, CDR2 FRNRAP, per germline. The V and J ends lost 6 bases and 3 bases, in that order; junction bases with no gene match: 3. The CDR3 sequence: CASGRDRPNEKLFF. The DNA of the CDR3 is TGTGCTAGTGGCCGGGACAGGCCTAATGAAAAACTGTTTTTT. The variable domain in full, completed from reference TRBV12-5 and TRBJ1-4, reads DARVTQTPRHKVTEMGQEVTMRCQPILGHNTVFWYRQTMMQGLELLAYFRNRAPLDDSGMPKDRFSAEMPDATLATLKIQPSEPRDSAVYFCASGRDRPNEKLFFGSGTQLSVL.

J is TRBJ1-5 and V is TRBV29-1; unclear D gene. The CDR3 covers 14 residues. Germline V gene data show CDR1 as SQVTM and CDR2 as ANQGSEA. V was shortened by 5 bases and J by 1 base, with 12 bases between the two germline ends. The CDR3 DNA follows: TGCAGCGTTACTCCAGGAACAAGCAATCAGCCCCAGCATTTT. Its protein is CSVTPGTSNQPQHF.

The rearrangement uses TRBV27 and TRBJ2-7; TRBD2 matches 13 bases. The J segment lost 7 bases and the V segment lost 3 bases, leaving 6 bases of the junction unmatched. This CDR3 comprises 15 residues. Germline CDR1 and CDR2: MNHEY and SMNVEV (reference sequence). This chain's CDR3 is CASSFNGLAGVEQYF. DNA for the CDR3: TGTGCCAGCAGTTTCAACGGACTAGCGGGAGTTGAGCAGTACTTC.

The chain combines TRBV12-5 with TRBJ2-1; TRBD2 agrees at 9 bases. J gave up 5 bases and V 0 bases, and 8 bases lay outside the gene matches. The length of the CDR3 is 17 residues. CDR1 LGHNT and CDR2 FRNRAP come from the germline V gene. The CDR3 DNA reads as TGTGCTAGTGGTTTGGTACGGGCTAGCGGGGTCCACAATGAGCAGTTCTTC. This codes for CASGLVRASGVHNEQFF.

CDR3 coding DNA: TGCGCCAGCAGTGAGTATGGTACTGAAGCTTTCTTT. This sequence encodes CASSEYGTEAFF. V usage is TRBV10-1 and J usage is TRBJ1-1; unclear D gene. CDR3 length: 12 residues. The V and J ends lost 1 base and 5 bases respectively, with 5 bases between them. Germline CDR1 WNHNN, CDR2 SYGVQD (reference sequence).

V gene TRBV5-1 combines with J gene TRBJ1-2, with D uncertain. The CDR3 runs 16 residues. V was pared by 0 bases and J by 0 bases, with 12 bases between. CDR1 is SGHRS, CDR2 YFSETQ, per germline. The chain's CDR3 is CASSLVAAAANYGYTF. The CDR3 nucleotides are TGCGCCAGCAGCTTGGTAGCAGCGGCAGCTAACTATGGCTACACCTTC.

V gene TRBV7-9 combines with J gene TRBJ1-4, with TRBD1 matching 8 bases. The CDR3 runs 19 residues. CDR1 SEHNR and CDR2 FQNEAQ come from the germline V gene (reference sequence). The trim removed 3 bases at V and 1 base at J, leaving 13 bases unmatched. For the CDR3, the DNA is TGTGCCAGCAGCTTCCATATGGCCAGGGGGCGGGTAACTAATGAAAAACTGTTTTTT. This sequence encodes CASSFHMARGRVTNEKLFF.

The J gene is TRBJ2-1, the V gene TRBV7-9, with 12 positions matching TRBD2. The CDR3 consists of 17 residues. The V segment lost 2 bases and the J segment 7 bases; nucleotides outside the gene matches: 9. The V gene's germline CDR1 is SEHNR and CDR2 FQNEAQ (reference sequence). CDR3 DNA: TGTGCCAGCAGCTTAACCGGACTAGCGGGATTGCTTAATGAGCAGTTCTTC. Translation: CASSLTGLAGLLNEQFF.

J is TRBJ2-3 and V is TRBV7-3; tentative D call: TRBD2 (6 bases). This CDR3 spans 14 amino acids. Trimming shortened V by 2 bases and J by 4 bases, and 10 bases separated the two germline ends. Germline CDR1 SGHTA, CDR2 FQGTGA. The CDR3 sequence is CASSLGGTADTQYF. The CDR3 DNA is TGTGCCAGCAGCTTAGGGGGGACTGCAGATACGCAGTATTTT.

The CDR3 DNA sequence: TGTGCCATCGCGTCACTCCTCTCCTACGAGCAGTACTTC. It is translated as CAIASLLSYEQYF. The V call is TRBV10-3, the J call TRBJ2-7; D remains ambiguous. Looked up from germline, CDR1 is ENHRY and CDR2 is SYGVKD. The CDR3 is made up of 13 amino acids. With 8 bases removed from V and 0 bases from J, the gap between germline ends came to 11 bases.

This sequence joins TRBV3-1 (or the pseudogene TRBV3-2) and TRBJ2-7; D ambiguous. Between the trimmed V and J ends, which lost 1 base and 2 bases, there was a span of 0 bases. The CDR3 contains 11 residues. The germline V gene encodes CDR1 LGHDT and CDR2 YNNKEL (reference sequence). DNA for the CDR3: TGTGCCAGCAGCCAAGCCTACGAGCAGTACTTC. Its translation is CASSQAYEQYF.

The rearrangement uses TRBV7-2 and TRBJ2-7; D is uncertain. CDR1 is SGHTA, CDR2 FQGNSA, per germline. V shed 2 bases and J shed 1 base, with 18 bases lying between them. CDR3 length: 17 residues. This CDR3 is CASSLYAARTLSYEQYF. Written as DNA, the CDR3 is TGTGCCAGCAGCTTATATGCCGCTAGGACCCTTTCCTACGAGCAGTACTTC.

This sequence joins TRBV19 and TRBJ1-1; D might be TRBD1 (5 bases). Germline values: CDR1 LNHDA, CDR2 SQIVND (reference sequence). With 8 bases removed from V and 3 bases from J, the gap between germline ends came to 13 bases. The CDR3 consists of 13 residues. In nucleotides, the CDR3 is TGTGCCAGTCTCAGGGCGGGGGACACTGAAGCTTTCTTT. It encodes CASLRAGDTEAFF.

This chain joins TRBV20-1 and TRBJ2-1; D perhaps matches TRBD1 (5 bases). Germline CDR1 reads DFQATT; CDR2 reads SNEGSKA (reference sequence). The CDR3 is 11 residues long. V lost 6 bases to trimming and J lost 7 bases, with 10 bases between them. The CDR3 DNA follows: TGCAGTGCAGATGGACAAAATGAGCAGTTCTTC. Translated: CSADGQNEQFF.

DNA for the CDR3: TGTGCCATCAGTGATCCGGGACAGGGCCTTAGCAATCAGCCCCAGCATTTT. It yields the protein CAISDPGQGLSNQPQHF. The chain uses TRBV10-3 and TRBJ1-5, with 9 bases identical to TRBD1. The V gene end was trimmed by 3 bases and the J gene end by 0 bases; junction bases not matched to a gene: 6. The CDR3 is made up of 17 amino acids. Germline CDR1 ENHRY, CDR2 SYGVKD.

V is TRBV6-1 and J is TRBJ2-7, with 12 bases matching TRBD2. CDR1 and CDR2 (germline): MNHNS, SASEGT. J gave up 5 bases and V 0 bases, and 5 bases lay outside the gene matches. This CDR3 region has 16 residues. The CDR3 region is CASSEARTSGKNEQYF. The CDR3 DNA reads TGTGCCAGCAGTGAAGCGCGGACTAGCGGGAAGAACGAGCAGTACTTC.

The chain combines TRBV9 with TRBJ1-3; D unresolved. With 2 bases removed from V and 0 bases from J, the gap between germline ends came to 18 bases. Germline V CDR1 and CDR2: SGDLS, YYNGEE. This CDR3 contains 18 residues. The CDR3 region has the DNA TGTGCCAGCAGCGTTGCCGGTCTGAGGGATCTCTCTGGAAACACCATATATTTT. Encoded protein: CASSVAGLRDLSGNTIYF.

The rearrangement uses TRBV6-6 and TRBJ2-2; D is unclear. V was trimmed by 2 bases and J by 2 bases, leaving 12 bases between them. Germline V lookup: CDR1 MNHNY, CDR2 SVGAGI (reference sequence). This CDR3 spans 16 amino acids. DNA for the CDR3: TGTGCCAGCAGTTACCCCCCGGGCCCAAACACCGGGGAGCTGTTTTTT. Protein sequence: CASSYPPGPNTGELFF.

The rearrangement uses TRBV6-4 and TRBJ1-2, with 12 nucleotides matching TRBD1. Germline V gene data show CDR1 as MRHNA and CDR2 as SNTAGT. J gave up 7 bases and V 6 bases, and 9 bases lay outside the gene matches. This CDR3 contains 15 residues. The chain's CDR3 is CASRDQGTGGFGYTF. CDR3 bases: TGTGCCAGCAGGGATCAAGGGACAGGGGGCTTTGGCTACACCTTC.